The 23 T cell receptor beta chains presented below share a single source sample, sequenced in a study of T cell clonotyping in hematopoietic cell transplantation. Clones were sequenced by immunoSEQ multiplex PCR, and TCRdb holds only the in-frame ones, with some missing. The sample consists of under 9,500 clones, over 60% of them appearing once. The specimen was peripheral blood mononuclear cells, collected 180 days after allogeneic stem cell transplant. These receptors were obtained from a female patient aged 50-59 years who had an allogeneic stem cell transplant from a related donor, so the T cells may come from the graft donor. Some clones in this sample may be carry-over from other donors' samples.

This chain joins TRBV27 and TRBJ2-1, with 10 bases matching TRBD2. The V and J ends lost 5 bases and 5 bases, in that order; junction bases with no gene match: 15. This CDR3 has 18 amino acids. The germline V gene encodes CDR1 MNHEY and CDR2 SMNVEV (reference sequence). CDR3 bases: TGTGCCAGCAGTCTGGCAGCTCTAGCGGGGGCCCAACACAATGAGCAGTTCTTC. Translation gives CASSLAALAGAQHNEQFF.

The chain links TRBV29-1 to TRBJ1-1, with D uncertain. The CDR3 spans 12 residues. Trimming left V 4 bases short and J 0 bases short, with 6 bases between. Germline V lookup: CDR1 SQVTM, CDR2 ANQGSEA. The CDR3 bases are TGCAGCGTTGGTCGGGTGAACACTGAAGCTTTCTTT. It translates to CSVGRVNTEAFF.

The chain links TRBV5-4 to TRBJ1-2; possibly TRBD1 for D (5 bases). CDR1 is SGHNT and CDR2 is YYREEE in the germline V gene (reference sequence). Trimming pared 6 bases from V and 8 bases from J, leaving 14 bases between. The CDR3 runs to 12 residues. The CDR3 DNA sequence: TGTGCCAGCACCGGCACGTGGGGCGGCTACACCTTC. This gives the protein CASTGTWGGYTF.

The chain has TRBV9 and TRBJ2-7, with D tentatively TRBD1 (5 bases). The CDR3 consists of 16 residues. Trimming pared 4 bases from V and 4 bases from J, leaving 21 bases between. Germline V gives CDR1 SGDLS, CDR2 YYNGEE. The CDR3 sequence is CASSPGGPGKAYEQYF. The CDR3 DNA sequence: TGTGCCAGCAGCCCCGGTGGGCCAGGGAAGGCGTACGAGCAGTACTTC.

The chain combines TRBV2 with TRBJ1-1; possible D gene TRBD1, 6 bases. Germline values: CDR1 SNHLY, CDR2 FYNNEI. Trimming took off 3 bases at V and 4 bases at J, with 9 bases between the two ends. The CDR3 spans 13 residues. The CDR3, as DNA: TGTGCCAGCAGTGACAGGGGTCCCACTGAAGCTTTCTTT. This sequence encodes CASSDRGPTEAFF.

Here the CDR3 reads CAWSGWGGRTDTQYF. The CDR3 nucleotides are TGTGCCTGGAGTGGGTGGGGGGGCCGCACAGATACGCAGTATTTT. The V gene is TRBV30, the J gene TRBJ2-3; tentatively, D is TRBD2 (7 bases). The V gene's germline CDR1 is GTSNPN and CDR2 SVGIG (reference sequence). V was shortened by 1 base and J by 1 base, with 12 bases between the two germline ends. The CDR3 has 15 amino acids.

This clone was observed a handful of times. The rearrangement uses TRBV6-5 and TRBJ1-1, with D hard to call. The germline V and J ends were trimmed by 6 bases and 5 bases, with 13 bases remaining between them. The CDR3 is 13 residues long. Germline V gene lookup returns CDR1 MNHEY and CDR2 SVGAGI. In nucleotides, the CDR3 is TGTGCCAGCAGCGGGAGTTCGGGTACTGAAGCTTTCTTT. The encoded protein is CASSGSSGTEAFF.

By share, this clone ranks as medium-sized. This rearrangement joins TRBV7-6 to TRBJ1-1; D remains unclear. V was clipped by 5 bases and J by 2 bases, with 15 bases between them. Germline CDR1 reads SGHVS; CDR2 reads FNYEAQ. The CDR3 is made up of 15 amino acids. The CDR3 is CASSPTNVFNTEAFF. CDR3 DNA: TGTGCCAGCAGCCCGACGAATGTCTTCAACACTGAAGCTTTCTTT.

The V gene is TRBV5-1, the J gene TRBJ2-7; a weak D match, TRBD2 (5 bases). The CDR3 is 12 amino acids. Germline assignment: CDR1 SGHRS and CDR2 YFSETQ. Trimming pared 0 bases from V and 4 bases from J, leaving 5 bases between. CDR3 sequence: CASSLGEYEQYF. CDR3 sequence (DNA): TGCGCCAGCAGCTTGGGGGAGTACGAGCAGTACTTC.

This clone turned up a few times. One junction end disagrees with the germline gene, perhaps due to a read error. This sequence joins TRBV5-5 and TRBJ1-6, with 7 bases fitting TRBD1. CDR1 SGHKS and CDR2 YYEKEE come from the germline V gene (reference sequence). This CDR3 spans 15 amino acids. The DNA of the CDR3 is TGCGCCAGCAGCCAGCCGGGACAGTATAATTCACCCCTCCACTTT. Translated, it gives CASSQPGQYNSPLHF.

This clone was observed a few times. V is TRBV28 and J is TRBJ1-1; the match to TRBD1 covers 7 bases. The CDR3 runs to 11 residues. Germline CDR1 and CDR2: MDHEN and SYDVKM. With V trimmed by 6 bases and J by 11 bases, 6 bases remained unmatched. This CDR3 reads CASSTQGRAFF. In DNA form, the CDR3 reads TGTGCCAGCAGCACACAGGGGAGGGCTTTCTTT.

The chain recombines TRBV15 with TRBJ1-1, with D uncertain. This CDR3 comprises 14 residues. Deletions cut 3 bases from V and 7 bases from J, with 15 bases between. Looked up from germline, CDR1 is LNHNV and CDR2 is YYDKDF (reference sequence). CDR3 nucleotides: TGTGCCACCAGCAGTCCCGGAACAGATGATGAAGCTTTCTTT. This gives the protein CATSSPGTDDEAFF.

The chain employs TRBV14 and TRBJ2-7; 7 bases are a match to TRBD1. There are 15 residues in the CDR3. The V segment lost 1 base and the J segment 3 bases; nucleotides outside the gene matches: 6. Germline CDR1 SGHDN, CDR2 FVKESK. CDR3 in DNA: TGTGCCAGCAGCCAAGGGGTACAGGGGTACTACGAGCAGTACTTC. It specifies CASSQGVQGYYEQYF.

V gene TRBV7-2 combines with J gene TRBJ1-6; 7 bases fit TRBD1. Germline V gene data show CDR1 as SGHTA and CDR2 as FQGNSA. J gave up 7 bases and V 2 bases, and 2 bases lay outside the gene matches. The CDR3 sequence is 14 residues long. CDR3 sequence reads: CASSLQGVNSPLHF. DNA for the CDR3: TGTGCCAGCAGCTTACAGGGGGTAAATTCACCCCTCCACTTT.

V usage is TRBV20-1 and J usage is TRBJ2-1, with D perhaps TRBD2 (6 bases). Trimming shortened V by 6 bases and J by 10 bases, and 13 bases separated the two germline ends. The germline gives CDR1 DFQATT, CDR2 SNEGSKA (reference sequence). This CDR3 spans 11 amino acids. The CDR3 loop is CSAELRGEQFF. In nucleotides, the CDR3 is TGCAGTGCCGAACTGCGGGGAGAGCAGTTCTTC.

This clone was detected once. The chain has TRBV27 and TRBJ1-6, with D possibly being TRBD1 (5 bases). CDR1 and CDR2 (germline): MNHEY, SMNVEV (reference sequence). With 1 base removed from V and 10 bases from J, the gap between germline ends came to 5 bases. The CDR3 is made up of 12 amino acids. CDR3 protein: CASSLWGSPLHF. DNA for the CDR3: TGTGCCAGCAGTTTATGGGGCTCACCCCTCCACTTT.

V and J are TRBV11-1 and TRBJ2-1, with a weak D call TRBD1 (6 bases). Trimming removed 5 bases at V and 10 bases at J, with 9 bases between. Per germline, CDR1 SGHAT and CDR2 FQDESV (reference sequence). This CDR3 comprises 11 residues. CDR3 coding DNA: TGTGCCAGCAGCCCAGGGGACGAGCAGTTCTTC. It is translated as CASSPGDEQFF.

The V call is TRBV11-2, the J call TRBJ1-2, with TRBD1 as a possible D gene (5 bases). Germline-derived CDR1 and CDR2 are SGHAT and FQNNGV. The CDR3 has 14 residues. V lost 3 bases, J lost 2 bases, and 10 bases lay in between. The CDR3 sequence: CASSFFRDNYGYTF. In nucleotides, the CDR3 is TGTGCCAGCAGCTTTTTCCGGGACAACTATGGCTACACCTTC. The full variable domain, completed using reference TRBV11-2 and TRBJ1-2, is EAGVAQSPRYKIIEKRQSVAFWCNPISGHATLYWYQQILGQGPKLLIQFQNNGVVDDSQLPKDRFSAERLKGVDSTLKIQPAKLEDSAVYLCASSFFRDNYGYTFGSGTRLTVV.

The chain joins TRBV7-2 to TRBJ1-1, with a tentative D call TRBD1 (5 bases). The CDR3 spans 17 residues. The germline V gene encodes CDR1 SGHTA and CDR2 FQGNSA. V was shortened by 3 bases and J by 0 bases, with 17 bases between the two germline ends. CDR3 DNA: TGTGCCAGCAGCTTCCTTCCGGGGGGGAACATGAACACTGAAGCTTTCTTT. This codes for CASSFLPGGNMNTEAFF.

This chain connects TRBV9 to TRBJ1-6; D remains ambiguous. Germline CDR1 and CDR2: SGDLS and YYNGEE. V lost 4 bases to trimming and J lost 5 bases, with 13 bases between them. This CDR3 is 15 amino acids long. The CDR3 sequence is CASSPMEGHNSPLHF. The CDR3 DNA follows: TGTGCCAGCAGCCCCATGGAGGGCCATAATTCACCCCTCCACTTT.

This clone is a singleton in its sample. The chain uses TRBV25-1 and TRBJ2-5; 8 bases map to TRBD1. V lost 6 bases, J lost 5 bases, and 5 bases stayed unmatched. The CDR3 consists of 13 residues. CDR1 MGHDK and CDR2 SYGVNS come from the germline V gene. Here the CDR3 DNA reads TGTGCCAGCAGGGACAGGGTTCAGGAGACCCAGTACTTC. Protein sequence: CASRDRVQETQYF.

This clone was seen a handful of times. The V gene is TRBV18, the J gene TRBJ1-2; D possibly corresponds to TRBD1 (6 bases). V was trimmed by 2 bases and J by 8 bases, leaving 12 bases between them. CDR3 length: 13 residues. Per germline, CDR1 KGHSH and CDR2 LQKENI. The CDR3: CASSPAGARGYTF. The CDR3 DNA sequence: TGTGCCAGCTCACCAGCGGGGGCGCGGGGCTACACCTTC. Full variable domain (missing parts from reference TRBV18 and TRBJ1-2): NAGVMQNPRHLVRRRGQEARLRCSPMKGHSHVYWYRQLPEEGLKFMVYLQKENIIDESGMPKERFSAEFPKEGPSILRIQQVVRGDSAAYFCASSPAGARGYTFGSGTRLTVV.

The J gene is TRBJ2-7, the V gene TRBV7-6; D perhaps matches TRBD2 (5 bases). This CDR3 is 14 amino acids long. Trimming removed 4 bases at V and 2 bases at J, with 12 bases between. CDR1 and CDR2 (germline): SGHVS, FNYEAQ. The DNA of the CDR3 is TGTGCCAGCAGCTCGGAGGCCGGTCCCTACGAGCAGTACTTC. Translated: CASSSEAGPYEQYF.